Below are 17 T cell receptor beta chains sequenced from a single sample in a study of shared clonotypes between healthy human individuals. The assay was immunoSEQ multiplex PCR, and TCRdb's table has in-frame clones only and misses some. Altogether about 2.5 million clones are present, around 90% being singletons, with the ten largest covering around 0.38%. Sequenced: naive CD4+ T cells from PBMCs. Subset here: CD45RA+ positively selected. The receptor set was obtained from a man younger than 35 in good health. Some clones in this sample may be carry-over from other donors' samples.

The genes are TRBV4-2 and TRBJ2-5; TRBD2 matches 11 bases. V dropped 0 bases and J dropped 5; count of bases not matched to a gene: 5. Per the germline V gene, CDR1 is LGHNA and CDR2 is YNFKEQ. This CDR3 contains 16 residues. Here the CDR3 DNA reads TGTGCCAGCAGCCAAGATCCTAGCGGGAGGAGGGAGACCCAGTACTTC. This gives the protein CASSQDPSGRRETQYF.

The chain employs TRBV5-4 and TRBJ2-1, with TRBD1 matching over 8 bases. The CDR3 is made up of 13 amino acids. Germline values: CDR1 SGHNT, CDR2 YYREEE (reference sequence). Unmatched junction bases numbered 5, after V lost 4 bases and J lost 8 bases. DNA for the CDR3: TGTGCCAGCAGCCTGCAGGGGGCCGATGAGCAGTTCTTC. This translates into CASSLQGADEQFF.

The chain is built from TRBV28 and TRBJ1-1, with 10 bases matching TRBD1. V dropped 5 bases and J dropped 4; count of bases not matched to a gene: 7. The CDR3 is made up of 15 amino acids. Germline V gene data show CDR1 as MDHEN and CDR2 as SYDVKM. CDR3 sequence (DNA): TGTGCCAGCAGTGACAGGGGGCGGGGGGGCACTGAAGCTTTCTTT. This sequence encodes CASSDRGRGGTEAFF.

Comment on this clone: Different DNA sequences within this sample yield the same CDR3. The rearrangement links TRBV15 to TRBJ1-2, with D tentatively TRBD1 (5 bases). The V gene's germline CDR1 is LNHNV and CDR2 YYDKDF (reference sequence). V lost 0 bases to trimming and J lost 2 bases, with 7 bases between them. CDR3 size: 14 residues. The CDR3 DNA is TGTGCCACCAGCAGAGATCCAGGGAACTATGGCTACACCTTC. It specifies CATSRDPGNYGYTF.

The genes are TRBV5-1 and TRBJ1-2; perhaps TRBD1 as D (6 bases). This CDR3 comprises 15 residues. Germline CDR1 reads SGHRS; CDR2 reads YFSETQ. V shed 0 bases and J shed 8 bases, with 17 bases lying between them. The CDR3 sequence is CASSLGTAISVGYTF. CDR3 DNA sequence: TGCGCCAGCAGCTTGGGGACAGCCATTTCTGTGGGCTACACCTTC.

This chain joins TRBV4-2 and TRBJ2-1; D possibly uses TRBD1 or TRBD2 (5 bases each). The CDR3 length is 12 residues. V lost 4 bases and J 10 bases, leaving 11 bases between the germline ends. CDR1 is LGHNA and CDR2 is YNFKEQ in the germline V gene. The DNA of the CDR3 is TGTGCCAGCAGCCTCCGGGACCACGAGCAGTTCTTC. It translates to CASSLRDHEQFF.

V gene TRBV18 combines with J gene TRBJ2-7; a possible D gene is TRBD1 (5 bases). CDR1 is KGHSH and CDR2 is LQKENI in the germline V gene. This CDR3 is 14 amino acids long. Deletions cut 5 bases from V and 1 base from J, with 12 bases between. CDR3 in amino acids: CASSSQQESYEQYF. CDR3 coding DNA: TGTGCCAGCTCATCTCAACAGGAGTCCTACGAGCAGTACTTC.

This clone appeared once. The chain has TRBV2 and TRBJ1-5; D uncertain. Looked up from germline, CDR1 is SNHLY and CDR2 is FYNNEI. V dropped 2 bases and J dropped 3 bases, with 11 bases sitting between them. The CDR3 is 15 residues long. The CDR3 coding sequence is TGTGCCAGCAGTGAACAGACCCTGGCCAATCAGCCCCAGCATTTT. It translates to CASSEQTLANQPQHF.

This sequence joins TRBV21-1 and TRBJ1-1. TRBV21-1 is classified as a pseudogene. The CDR3 contains 13 residues. The CDR3 sequence is CASSNNKDTEAFF. The CDR3 DNA is TGTGCCAGCAGCAACAACAAGGACACTGAAGCTTTCTTT.

V is TRBV5-1 and J is TRBJ2-5; tentative D call: TRBD2 (5 bases). Germline assignment: CDR1 SGHRS and CDR2 YFSETQ. The CDR3 contains 15 residues. Trimming shortened V by 7 bases and J by 5 bases, and 21 bases separated the two germline ends. This CDR3 reads CASSGFGSEVETQYF. Here the CDR3 DNA reads TGCGCCAGCTCGGGGTTTGGTAGCGAGGTGGAGACCCAGTACTTC.

The rearrangement links TRBV5-1 to TRBJ2-3, with TRBD2 matching 13 bases. The germline V gene has CDR1 SGHRS and CDR2 YFSETQ. The V and J ends lost 2 bases and 3 bases, in that order; junction bases with no gene match: 3. The CDR3 length is 16 residues. The CDR3 DNA follows: TGCGCCAGCAGCTTCCGGACTAGCGGGAGAACAGATACGCAGTATTTT. It translates to CASSFRTSGRTDTQYF.

The CDR3 nucleotides are TGTGCCAGCTCCCCCGCCCTAGGGGGCGCCGGGGGCGAGCAGTACTTC. Amino acids: CASSPALGGAGGEQYF. This chain joins TRBV18 and TRBJ2-7, with D possibly TRBD1 on 7 matching bases. Germline values: CDR1 KGHSH, CDR2 LQKENI. V was cut by 6 bases and J by 6 bases, with 24 bases left in between. This CDR3 contains 16 residues.

Of note for this clone: The identical CDR3 is also encoded by other nucleotide sequences in the sample. The chain carries TRBV7-2 and TRBJ2-1, with 7 bases identical to TRBD2. Germline loops: CDR1 SGHTA, CDR2 FQGNSA. The V gene end was trimmed by 6 bases and the J gene end by 0 bases; junction bases not matched to a gene: 8. The length of the CDR3 is 16 residues. The CDR3 DNA follows: TGTGCCAGCAGTAGGCCTAGCGGCAGCTCCTACAATGAGCAGTTCTTC. Translating it yields CASSRPSGSSYNEQFF.

The gene calls are TRBV29-1 and TRBJ2-7, with D perhaps assigned TRBD1 or TRBD2 (6 bases each). Germline CDR1 is SQVTM and CDR2 is ANQGSEA. CDR3 length equals 14 residues. Trimming removed 4 bases at V and 0 bases at J, with 13 bases between. The CDR3 DNA follows: TGCAGCGTTGTGAGGGGGGCAGCCTCCTACGAGCAGTACTTC. Its translation: CSVVRGAASYEQYF.

CDR3 sequence reads: CASNLLAGYNEQFF. The CDR3 DNA sequence: TGTGCCAGCAACTTACTAGCGGGGTACAATGAGCAGTTCTTC. V is TRBV2 and J is TRBJ2-1; 10 bases are shared with TRBD2. Germline V CDR1 and CDR2: SNHLY, FYNNEI. This CDR3 is built from 14 residues. V was clipped by 7 bases and J by 4 bases; unmatched bases: 4.

The V gene is TRBV2, the J gene TRBJ1-4, with TRBD1 identical over 7 bases. After removal of 6 bases from V and 8 bases from J, the junction contained 3 bases not matched to a gene. CDR1 and CDR2 (germline): SNHLY, FYNNEI. This CDR3 contains 12 residues. This CDR3 is CASRTDREKLFF. The CDR3 DNA sequence: TGTGCCAGCAGAACGGACAGGGAAAAACTGTTTTTT.

The J gene is TRBJ2-7, the V gene TRBV6-6; TRBD2 is a possible D gene (6 bases). Germline values: CDR1 MNHNY, CDR2 SVGAGI (reference sequence). V dropped 5 bases and J dropped 1 base, with 15 bases sitting between them. The CDR3 is 15 residues long. The CDR3 loop reads CASSRTHSGSYEQYF. CDR3 DNA: TGTGCCAGCAGTCGAACCCATAGCGGATCCTACGAGCAGTACTTC.